The 22 T cell receptor beta chains in this list originate from one sample, sequenced in a study of shared clonotypes between healthy human individuals. Sequencing was performed with immunoSEQ multiplex PCR; in TCRdb, only in-frame clones are kept and a portion is missing. The table shows 950,000 to 1,100,000 clones, with around 74% occurring only once. What was sequenced was memory CD4+ T cells sorted from blood. Subset: CD45RA-negative fraction. The receptors come from a man younger than 35 in good health.

The chain carries TRBV6-6 and TRBJ2-5; D is tentatively TRBD1 or TRBD2 (6 bases each). In germline, CDR1 is MNHNY, CDR2 SVGAGI (reference sequence). V dropped 10 bases and J dropped 7 bases, with 22 bases sitting between them. The CDR3 length is 14 residues. The CDR3 bases are TGTGCCATTCCACGGGGGCTAGCGAACGGGACCCAGTACTTC. Translated, it gives CAIPRGLANGTQYF.

This chain joins TRBV11-3 and TRBJ1-1; no clear D gene. Trimming removed 5 bases from V and 4 bases from J, with 11 bases in between. Germline V lookup: CDR1 SGHNT, CDR2 YENEEA. The CDR3 covers 13 residues. CDR3 amino acids: CASSETSFTEAFF. CDR3 nucleotide sequence: TGTGCCAGCAGCGAGACGTCCTTCACTGAAGCTTTCTTT.

The chain carries TRBV28 and TRBJ2-7; D gene uncertain. The CDR3 sequence is 12 residues long. Germline CDR1 is MDHEN and CDR2 is SYDVKM. Trimming removed 8 bases from V and 2 bases from J, with 10 bases in between. The CDR3 coding sequence is TGTGCCAGCTCTCTCTGGGCCTACGAGCAGTACTTC. This encodes CASSLWAYEQYF.

The V and J genes are TRBV5-5 and TRBJ1-6; TRBD1 matches at 7 bases. Germline lookup yields CDR1 SGHKS and CDR2 YYEKEE (reference sequence). The V gene end was trimmed by 3 bases and the J gene end by 10 bases; junction bases not matched to a gene: 10. CDR3 length equals 15 residues. CDR3 loop: CASSYTQGVESPLHF. In nucleotides, the CDR3 is TGTGCCAGCAGCTATACTCAGGGGGTGGAGTCACCCCTCCACTTT. The full variable domain, completed using reference TRBV5-5 and TRBJ1-6, is DAGVTQSPTHLIKTRGQQVTLRCSPISGHKSVSWYQQVLGQGPQFIFQYYEKEERGRGNFPDRFSARQFPNYSSELNVNALLLGDSALYLCASSYTQGVESPLHFGNGTRLTVT.

CDR3 bases: TGTGCCAGCAGCTTATCCGGGTTAGTTGGCTACACCTTC. This gives the protein CASSLSGLVGYTF. V is TRBV11-1 and J is TRBJ1-2, with D uncertain. CDR3 length equals 13 residues. Germline CDR1 is SGHAT and CDR2 is FQDESV (reference sequence). The ends were cut back, 2 bases at V and 7 bases at J, with 11 bases in the middle. Together with reference TRBV11-1 and TRBJ1-2, the CDR3 gives the full variable domain: EAEVAQSPRYKITEKSQAVAFWCDPISGHATLYWYRQILGQGPELLVQFQDESVVDDSQLPKDRFSAERLKGVDSTLKIQPAELGDSAMYLCASSLSGLVGYTFGSGTRLTVV.

The chain carries TRBV7-4 and TRBJ1-2; D not resolved. Germline V gene data show CDR1 as SGHVT and CDR2 as SQSDAQ. The CDR3 is 12 residues long. Trimming stripped 1 base from V and 8 bases from J, with 8 bases between. The CDR3 loop is CASSLDSPGYTF. The CDR3 DNA reads TGTGCCAGCAGCTTAGACTCGCCGGGCTACACCTTC.

The J gene is TRBJ1-2, the V gene TRBV5-1; D possibly corresponds to TRBD1 (6 bases). The CDR3 consists of 14 residues. The V gene lost 0 bases and the J gene lost 3 bases, with 9 bases spanning the gap. Germline assignment: CDR1 SGHRS and CDR2 YFSETQ. CDR3 in amino acids: CASSLGGGYYGYTF. The CDR3 DNA follows: TGCGCCAGCAGCTTGGGAGGGGGGTACTATGGCTACACCTTC.

The chain is built from TRBV5-1 and TRBJ2-7; TRBD1 agrees at 10 bases. V lost 0 bases and J lost 6; bases outside the gene matches: 6. The V gene's germline CDR1 is SGHRS and CDR2 YFSETQ. This CDR3 contains 15 residues. CDR3 protein: CASSLEGTGVGEQYF. CDR3 nucleotides: TGCGCCAGCAGCTTGGAGGGGACAGGGGTAGGCGAGCAGTACTTC.

This clone was observed a few times. V and J are TRBV19 and TRBJ1-6, with 10 nucleotides matching TRBD1. V trimming: 6 bases; J trimming: 10 bases; junction bases outside the gene matches: 15. Looked up from germline, CDR1 is LNHDA and CDR2 is SQIVND (reference sequence). The CDR3 sequence is 17 residues long. CDR3 amino acids: CASSISAKRDRGSPLHF. The DNA of the CDR3 is TGTGCCAGTAGCATCTCCGCCAAGCGGGACAGGGGATCACCCCTCCACTTT.

As concerns this clone: Other nucleotide sequences in the sample specify the same CDR3. The rearrangement uses TRBV18 and TRBJ1-1; D is uncertain. The germline CDR1 and CDR2 sequences are KGHSH and LQKENI. This CDR3 has 12 amino acids. V lost 5 bases and J lost 1, with 5 bases in between. The CDR3: CASSSGNTEAFF. The CDR3 nucleotides are TGTGCCAGCTCAAGTGGGAACACTGAAGCTTTCTTT.

This clone was observed many times. The chain has TRBV2 and TRBJ1-5; 9 nucleotides line up with TRBD1. This CDR3 contains 15 residues. Germline V lookup: CDR1 SNHLY, CDR2 FYNNEI. Trimming at V came to 4 bases and at J to 5 bases, leaving 6 bases not matched to a gene. CDR3 sequence: CASSAGTGNYQPQHF. CDR3 bases: TGTGCCAGCAGTGCCGGGACAGGGAACTATCAGCCCCAGCATTTT.

This clone was seen only once. The chain is built from TRBV7-9 and TRBJ2-3, with TRBD1 identical over 8 bases. Germline assignment: CDR1 SEHNR and CDR2 FQNEAQ (reference sequence). V shed 6 bases and J 4 bases; nucleotides not matched to a gene: 21. The CDR3 covers 19 residues. This CDR3 is CASSSGLTGAASVADTQYF. As DNA, the CDR3 is TGTGCCAGCAGTTCTGGCCTGACAGGGGCCGCCTCCGTTGCAGATACGCAGTATTTT.

The gene calls are TRBV11-2 and TRBJ1-1; D uncertain. This CDR3 has 13 amino acids. The V and J ends lost 7 bases and 1 base respectively, with 10 bases between them. CDR1 and CDR2 (germline): SGHAT, FQNNGV. CDR3 in DNA: TGTGCCAGCACCTCCCCGGGGAACACTGAAGCTTTCTTT. As protein: CASTSPGNTEAFF.

This clone was counted a single time. The rearrangement joins TRBV7-2 to TRBJ2-7; D gene ambiguous. CDR3 length: 12 residues. CDR1 SGHTA and CDR2 FQGNSA come from the germline V gene. Deletions cut 4 bases from V and 3 bases from J, with 7 bases between. This chain's CDR3 is CASSSFNYEQYF. The CDR3, as DNA: TGTGCCAGCAGCTCATTCAACTACGAGCAGTACTTC.

This clone was seen more than once but under ten times. A junction end diverges from the germline sequence, so it may reflect a read error. This chain uses TRBV20-1 with TRBJ1-2; D is ambiguous. The length of the CDR3 is 10 residues. Germline CDR1 is DFQATT and CDR2 is SNEGSKA (reference sequence). CDR3 DNA sequence: TGCAGTGCTAGGATGGCGGGGTTCGTCTTC. Translating gives CSARMAGFVF.

The chain recombines TRBV2 with TRBJ1-2, with D uncertain. The CDR3 totals 10 residues. V was pared by 7 bases and J by 8 bases, with 8 bases between. Germline loops: CDR1 SNHLY, CDR2 FYNNEI. This CDR3 is CASIGLGYTF. CDR3 nucleotide sequence: TGTGCCAGCATCGGCTTGGGCTACACCTTC.

This clone was seen many times. The chain employs TRBV10-3 and TRBJ1-1; perhaps TRBD1 as D (6 bases). Germline V gene data show CDR1 as ENHRY and CDR2 as SYGVKD. V dropped 10 bases and J dropped 1 base, with 22 bases sitting between them. This CDR3 comprises 16 residues. CDR3 loop: CATTTRDKVQNTEAFF. The CDR3 nucleotides are TGTGCCACCACTACACGGGACAAAGTACAGAACACTGAAGCTTTCTTT.

V usage is TRBV5-1 and J usage is TRBJ2-5; 9 nucleotides line up with TRBD2. V was clipped by 0 bases and J by 2 bases; unmatched bases: 2. Per germline, CDR1 SGHRS and CDR2 YFSETQ. The CDR3 runs to 15 residues. CDR3 protein: CASSLGSGGQETQYF. In nucleotides, the CDR3 is TGCGCCAGCAGCTTGGGTAGCGGGGGACAAGAGACCCAGTACTTC.

The chain employs TRBV30 and TRBJ1-6; 7 bases agree with TRBD1. Germline lookup yields CDR1 GTSNPN and CDR2 SVGIG (reference sequence). This CDR3 spans 12 amino acids. Trimming cost V 8 bases and J 5 bases; bases outside gene matches: 3. The CDR3 DNA reads TGTGCCGGGGACAGAAATAATTCACCCCTCCACTTT. Its protein is CAGDRNNSPLHF.

In the case of this clone: Distinct nucleotide sequences in the sample also encode this CDR3. This chain links TRBV9 with TRBJ2-5; the match to TRBD2 covers 8 bases. Germline CDR1 and CDR2: SGDLS and YYNGEE. The V gene end was trimmed by 0 bases and the J gene end by 2 bases; junction bases not matched to a gene: 3. The CDR3 totals 15 residues. Written as DNA, the CDR3 is TGTGCCAGCAGCGTAGTGACGGGGGGGCAAGAGACCCAGTACTTC. Protein product: CASSVVTGGQETQYF. Drawing the rest from reference TRBV9 and TRBJ2-5, the complete variable domain is DSGVTQTPKHLITATGQRVTLRCSPRSGDLSVYWYQQSLDQGLQFLIQYYNGEERAKGNILERFSAQQFPDLHSELNLSSLELGDSALYFCASSVVTGGQETQYFGPGTRLLVL.

The rearrangement joins TRBV7-2 to TRBJ1-1; D gene unclear. Germline lookup yields CDR1 SGHTA and CDR2 FQGNSA. V was pared by 5 bases and J by 5 bases, with 12 bases between. The CDR3 sequence is 13 residues long. CDR3 DNA: TGTGCCAGCAGCACCCAACGGGCGACTGAAGCTTTCTTT. Residues: CASSTQRATEAFF.

The V gene is TRBV6-1, the J gene TRBJ2-3; D is unclear. Germline CDR1 reads MNHNS; CDR2 reads SASEGT. There are 13 residues in the CDR3. Trimming left V 6 bases short and J 2 bases short, with 9 bases between. The CDR3, as DNA: TGTGCCAGCAGCTCGGATTACACAGATACGCAGTATTTT. Protein: CASSSDYTDTQYF.